This T cell receptor (beta chain) was identified in a study of control samples from healthy donors and cancer patients (dated by TCRdb to 2019 to 2021). Points on this clone: Its recognized antigen is unknown. Base-call qualities are not available, and no considerably larger clone is one nucleotide away.

Libraries came from the immunoSEQ multiplex PCR assay. TCRdb's version of the immuneACCESS table is confined to in-frame rearrangements and falls short of the full clone set. An unresolved V gene accounts for under half of the shortfall where checked; the remainder is of unknown origin. For this sample there are tens of thousands of clones; 95% to 97% appear just once. The ten largest make up less than 1.1% of the sample. Sequencing was carried out using blood. The TCR sequence derives from a woman younger than 35 in good health.

The nucleotide sequence is TGTGCCAGCAGCTTAAAACCTGCGGACTCTGGAAACACCATATATTTT. It translates to CASSLKPADSGNTIYF. Recombination linked TRBV11-2 to TRBJ1-3; a confident D gene designation cannot be given. Reading from cysteine to phenylalanine, the CDR3 counts 16 amino acids. Only CDR3 DNA remains: 48 bases, in frame from the first base. A distance of 11 bases separates the germline ends of V and J, which lose 2 bases and 0 bases respectively. Sequences SGHAT (CDR1) and FQNNGV (CDR2) are obtained from the germline V gene.